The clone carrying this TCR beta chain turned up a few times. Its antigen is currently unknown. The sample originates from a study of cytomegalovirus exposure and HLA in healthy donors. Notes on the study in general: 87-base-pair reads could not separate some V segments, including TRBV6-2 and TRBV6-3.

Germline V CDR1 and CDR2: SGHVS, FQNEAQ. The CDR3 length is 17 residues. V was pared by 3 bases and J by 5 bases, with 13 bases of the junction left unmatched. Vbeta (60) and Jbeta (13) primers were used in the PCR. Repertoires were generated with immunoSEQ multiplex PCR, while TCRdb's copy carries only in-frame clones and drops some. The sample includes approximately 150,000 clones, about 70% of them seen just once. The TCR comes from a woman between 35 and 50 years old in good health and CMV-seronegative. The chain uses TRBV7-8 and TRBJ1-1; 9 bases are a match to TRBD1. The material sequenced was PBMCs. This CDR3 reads CASSLPGQGRSETEAFF. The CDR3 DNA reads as TGTGCCAGCAGCTTGCCGGGACAGGGACGTAGTGAGACTGAAGCTTTCTTT.